Listed below are T cell receptor beta chains from one sample, sequenced in a study of blood T cell repertoires in COVID-19. Sequencing used immunoSEQ multiplex PCR; TCRdb keeps in-frame clones, though not all of them. The sample shows over 60,000 clones, about 86% of them seen only once. The specimen was peripheral blood. The source of these receptors is a man in his forties with acute or convalescent COVID-19. The CDR3 runs from the conserved cysteine through the conserved F or W.

>TRBJ1-5|TRBV7-9
CASSLAPGQGDSQPQHF
>TRBJ2-7|TRBV11-3
CASSFGPGQGSSSSYEQYF
>TRBJ1-3|TRBV7-2
CASSSRRGGQLVSGNTIYF
>TRBJ2-3|TRBV30
CAWRTGTSGHTDTQYF
>TRBJ2-7|TRBV20-1
CSVHSTYEQYF
>TRBJ1-2|TRBV5-4
CASSLEQLDGYTF
>TRBJ2-3|TRBV10-3
CAISAGTSSRTDTQYF
>TRBJ1-2|TRBV19
CASNHRGTVYGYTF
>TRBJ1-1|TRBV3-1/TRBV3-2
CASSPHRGGTEAFF
>TRBJ1-1|TRBV30
CAWSVGRDVTEAFF
>TRBJ1-6|TRBV5-6
CASSLDLNSPLHF
>TRBJ2-2|TRBV6-5
CASSYYRRSNTGELFF
>TRBJ1-5|TRBV3-1/TRBV3-2
CASSQEGRGQPQHF
>TRBJ2-5|TRBV27
CASSLGRRGASETQYF
>TRBJ1-5|TRBV29-1
CSVGRGTGQPQHF
>TRBJ2-7|TRBV5-1
CASTLRGGYEQYF
>TRBJ2-1|TRBV6-5
CASSSGTWGNEQFF
>TRBJ1-2|TRBV30
CAWRADRGYGYTF